This entry lists 24 T cell receptor beta chains sequenced from one sample in a study of a mutant IDH1 vaccine in newly diagnosed glioma. This table comes from immunoSEQ multiplex PCR, and its TCRdb copy is limited to in-frame clones, with some not included. The sample includes about 120,000 clones, around three quarters of them seen just once. This sample's time point: week 11, during vaccination. In the vaccine, a single dose held 300 ug of the mutant IDH1 20-mer peptide, along with topical imiquimod. Their specific antigens are unknown. The sample was PBMCs, taken from a glioma patient whose treatment included an IDH1 peptide vaccine. The receptors were sampled from a man in his forties with glioma.

The rearrangement joins TRBV2 to TRBJ2-7; no definite D call. The V gene's germline CDR1 is SNHLY and CDR2 FYNNEI. The V end lost 1 base, the J end lost 3 bases, and 10 bases lay between the germline ends. The CDR3 length is 14 residues. The CDR3 bases are TGTGCCAGCAGTGAAGGGGCAGCCCTCTACGAGCAGTACTTC. Residues: CASSEGAALYEQYF.

The chain has TRBV30 and TRBJ2-7, with D uncertain. The V gene lost 0 bases and the J gene lost 2 bases, with 5 bases spanning the gap. CDR1 is GTSNPN, CDR2 SVGIG, per germline (reference sequence). The CDR3 totals 12 residues. The CDR3 region is CAWSVRTYEQYF. The DNA for the CDR3 is TGTGCCTGGAGTGTTCGCACCTACGAGCAGTACTTC.

The rearrangement links TRBV11-1 to TRBJ2-7, with 9 positions matching TRBD1. This CDR3 has 15 residues. The V segment lost 0 bases and the J segment 2 bases; nucleotides outside the gene matches: 2. From germline, CDR1 is SGHAT and CDR2 FQDESV (reference sequence). The CDR3 region is CASSLAGTGTYEQYF. CDR3 nucleotides: TGTGCCAGCAGCTTAGCGGGGACAGGGACCTACGAGCAGTACTTC.

This clone was detected only once. This chain joins TRBV21-1 and TRBJ2-1; TRBD2, the D gene given by the table, was not confirmed from the DNA. TRBV21-1 is reported as a pseudogene. The CDR3 length is 13 residues. The CDR3 DNA reads as TGTGCCAGCAGCAAAGCGTCGTCCAATGAGCAGTTCTTC. It is translated as CASSKASSNEQFF.

This clone occurred a few times. The chain couples TRBV5-1 to TRBJ1-1; D is unclear. The length of the CDR3 is 12 residues. Germline CDR1 SGHRS, CDR2 YFSETQ. V was trimmed by 0 bases and J by 6 bases, leaving 6 bases between them. The CDR3 nucleotides are TGCGCCAGCAGCTTGGGGACCCCTGAAGCTTTCTTT. Protein product: CASSLGTPEAFF.

The table lists this clone with a count of one. The gene calls are TRBV11-1 and TRBJ2-7; D uncertain. V dropped 5 bases and J dropped 0 bases, with 14 bases sitting between them. CDR1 and CDR2 from the germline V gene are SGHAT and FQDESV (reference sequence). The CDR3 runs 15 residues. The CDR3 protein is CASSTNLDASYEQYF. CDR3 DNA: TGTGCCAGCAGCACCAATCTAGACGCCTCCTACGAGCAGTACTTC.

The rearrangement uses TRBV29-1 and TRBJ2-1, with TRBD2 matching 9 bases. CDR1 and CDR2 from the germline V gene are SQVTM and ANQGSEA. The CDR3 has 15 amino acids. The V segment lost 4 bases and the J segment 2 bases; nucleotides outside the gene matches: 6. As DNA, the CDR3 is TGCAGCGTTGCCGGGACTAGCCCTCCCTACAATGAGCAGTTCTTC. Translating it yields CSVAGTSPPYNEQFF.

The table lists this clone with a few counts. The chain is built from TRBV7-9 and TRBJ1-1; 11 bases are a match to TRBD1. Germline V gene sequence: CDR1 SEHNR, CDR2 FQNEAQ (reference sequence). V lost 2 bases and J lost 6; bases outside the gene matches: 5. This CDR3 is built from 15 residues. In DNA, the CDR3 is TGTGCCAGCAGCTTAACGGGACAGGGGGGTCCTGAAGCTTTCTTT. Translation: CASSLTGQGGPEAFF. The variable domain in full, completed from reference TRBV7-9 and TRBJ1-1, reads DTGVSQNPRHKITKRGQNVTFRCDPISEHNRLYWYRQTLGQGPEFLTYFQNEAQLEKSRLLSDRFSAERPKGSFSTLEIQRTEQGDSAMYLCASSLTGQGGPEAFFGQGTRLTVV.

The chain carries TRBV19 and TRBJ2-1; 12 bases line up with TRBD2. This CDR3 has 17 amino acids. V lost 0 bases and J lost 4; bases outside the gene matches: 4. The germline V gene encodes CDR1 LNHDA and CDR2 SQIVND (reference sequence). CDR3 protein: CASSIDGTSGRYNEQFF. CDR3 DNA sequence: TGTGCCAGTAGTATAGATGGGACTAGCGGGCGGTACAATGAGCAGTTCTTC.

The chain carries TRBV4-3 and TRBJ1-5, with a weak D call TRBD1 (6 bases). Germline values: CDR1 LGHNA, CDR2 YSLEER. The V gene lost 0 bases and the J gene lost 9 bases, with 15 bases spanning the gap. The CDR3 loop spans 15 amino acids. This CDR3 reads CASSQDLSRGVPQHF. CDR3 nucleotides: TGCGCCAGCAGCCAAGATTTGTCCAGGGGAGTGCCCCAGCATTTT.

The chain combines TRBV27 with TRBJ2-5; 7 positions match TRBD1. This CDR3 spans 15 amino acids. The germline V gene has CDR1 MNHEY and CDR2 SMNVEV (reference sequence). J was trimmed by 5 bases and V by 2 bases; bases with no gene match: 8. The CDR3 DNA reads as TGTGCCAGCAGTTTAGAGGGGGCGGATAGGGAGACCCAGTACTTC. It translates to CASSLEGADRETQYF.

A note on this clone: This sample also contains other DNA sequences that code for the same CDR3. This chain links TRBV19 with TRBJ1-2; perhaps TRBD1 as D (5 bases). The CDR3 runs to 14 residues. Germline V CDR1 and CDR2: LNHDA, SQIVND (reference sequence). V was pared by 3 bases and J by 0 bases, with 8 bases between. This CDR3 reads CASSIGATNYGYTF. The CDR3 bases are TGTGCCAGTAGTATTGGGGCCACTAACTATGGCTACACCTTC.

The rearrangement uses TRBV5-1 and TRBJ2-5; D is unresolved. Germline CDR1 and CDR2: SGHRS and YFSETQ. Trimming took off 1 base at V and 5 bases at J, with 9 bases between the two ends. The CDR3 runs 13 residues. Here the CDR3 DNA reads TGCGCCAGCAGCTTGCTGGTTTCGGAGACCCAGTACTTC. This codes for CASSLLVSETQYF.

J is TRBJ2-1 and V is TRBV4-2, with TRBD1 matching 7 bases. V gave up 4 bases and J gave up 10 bases; unmatched junction bases: 19. The CDR3 spans 17 residues. CDR1 and CDR2 (germline): LGHNA, YNFKEQ. The CDR3 sequence is CASSLQVGQVTAMEQFF. The CDR3 DNA reads TGTGCCAGCAGCCTCCAGGTTGGACAGGTTACCGCAATGGAGCAGTTCTTC.

V gene TRBV7-2 combines with J gene TRBJ2-2; 10 bases line up with TRBD2. Germline V gene data show CDR1 as SGHTA and CDR2 as FQGNSA. With V trimmed by 5 bases and J by 4 bases, 4 bases remained unmatched. The CDR3 has 15 amino acids. The CDR3 DNA follows: TGTGCCAGCAGCCTCGGACTAGCGGTCACCGGGGAGCTGTTTTTT. It encodes CASSLGLAVTGELFF.

The chain recombines TRBV5-4 with TRBJ2-7; 8 nucleotides line up with TRBD1. This CDR3 region has 13 residues. V gave up 3 bases and J gave up 5 bases; unmatched junction bases: 4. Germline V lookup: CDR1 SGHNT, CDR2 YYREEE (reference sequence). The CDR3: CASSWDRSHEQYF. The CDR3 bases are TGTGCCAGCAGCTGGGACAGGTCCCACGAGCAGTACTTC.

The rearrangement joins TRBV7-6 to TRBJ2-2; unclear D gene. The germline gives CDR1 SGHVS, CDR2 FNYEAQ. The V and J ends lost 2 bases and 0 bases respectively, with 16 bases between them. There are 18 residues in the CDR3. The CDR3 region is CASSLSPPSLANTGELFF. In DNA form, the CDR3 reads TGTGCCAGCAGCTTAAGCCCACCCTCTTTAGCGAACACCGGGGAGCTGTTTTTT.

V is TRBV19 and J is TRBJ2-5, with 13 nucleotides matching TRBD2. Germline-derived CDR1 and CDR2 are LNHDA and SQIVND (reference sequence). The CDR3 is made up of 15 amino acids. The V and J ends lost 7 bases and 4 bases, in that order; junction bases with no gene match: 6. DNA of the CDR3: TGTGCCAGTATGAGGACTAGCGGGAGTCGAGAGACCCAGTACTTC. Residues: CASMRTSGSRETQYF.

The chain combines TRBV7-2 with TRBJ2-1; no firm D call. Germline loops: CDR1 SGHTA, CDR2 FQGNSA. Trimming stripped 5 bases from V and 9 bases from J, with 14 bases between. The CDR3 is 13 residues long. CDR3 amino acids: CASSPGLVGEQFF. CDR3 sequence (DNA): TGTGCCAGCAGCCCCGGCCTGGTTGGTGAGCAGTTCTTC. Full variable domain (rest looked up from reference TRBV7-2 and TRBJ2-1): GAGVSQSPSNKVTEKGKDVELRCDPISGHTALYWYRQSLGQGLEFLIYFQGNSAPDKSGLPSDRFSAERTGGSVSTLTIQRTQQEDSAVYLCASSPGLVGEQFFGPGTRLTVL.

This chain uses TRBV5-4 with TRBJ2-1, with D hard to call. This CDR3 is 13 amino acids long. Germline V gene sequence: CDR1 SGHNT, CDR2 YYREEE (reference sequence). The V gene lost 5 bases and the J gene lost 8 bases, with 14 bases spanning the gap. CDR3 residues: CASRLLSADEQFF. The DNA for the CDR3 is TGTGCCAGCAGGCTTTTGAGTGCGGATGAGCAGTTCTTC.

The V gene is TRBV19, the J gene TRBJ2-7; D perhaps matches TRBD1 (6 bases). Germline CDR1 reads LNHDA; CDR2 reads SQIVND (reference sequence). V was shortened by 6 bases and J by 0 bases, with 12 bases between the two germline ends. The CDR3 has 14 amino acids. The chain's CDR3 is CASSRGRSSYEQYF. In nucleotides, the CDR3 is TGTGCCAGTAGCAGGGGACGGAGCTCCTACGAGCAGTACTTC.

The rearrangement uses TRBV9 and TRBJ2-7; 8 bases map to TRBD2. J gave up 2 bases and V 0 bases, and 4 bases lay outside the gene matches. The CDR3 contains 15 residues. Germline CDR1 reads SGDLS; CDR2 reads YYNGEE. CDR3 in DNA: TGTGCCAGCAGCGTAGAGACCGGGGGGGCCTACGAGCAGTACTTC. Translating it yields CASSVETGGAYEQYF.

This sequence joins TRBV28 and TRBJ1-5, with unresolved D. The CDR3 totals 15 residues. Trimming took off 1 base at V and 4 bases at J, with 11 bases between the two ends. CDR1 is MDHEN and CDR2 is SYDVKM in the germline V gene. The CDR3 here is CASSLFGQVNQPQHF. The DNA of the CDR3 is TGTGCCAGCAGTTTATTCGGGCAGGTTAATCAGCCCCAGCATTTT.

The chain uses TRBV6-1 and TRBJ1-3, with a tentative D call TRBD1 (6 bases). CDR1 is MNHNS, CDR2 SASEGT, per germline. The V gene lost 10 bases and the J gene lost 4 bases, with 20 bases spanning the gap. The CDR3 contains 15 residues. Written as DNA, the CDR3 is TGTGCCACCTCCACAGGGTTCGCCTACGGAAACACCATATATTTT. It codes for CATSTGFAYGNTIYF.